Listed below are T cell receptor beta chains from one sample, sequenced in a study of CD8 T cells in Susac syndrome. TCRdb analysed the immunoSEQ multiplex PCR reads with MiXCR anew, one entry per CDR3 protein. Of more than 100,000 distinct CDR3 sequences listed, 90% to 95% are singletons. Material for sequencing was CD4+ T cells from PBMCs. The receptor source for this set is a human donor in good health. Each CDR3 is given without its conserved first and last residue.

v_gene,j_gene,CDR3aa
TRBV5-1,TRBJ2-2,ATTRDRLAGELF
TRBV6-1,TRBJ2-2,ASSELYNGELF
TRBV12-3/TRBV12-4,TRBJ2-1,ASSLLALYNEQF
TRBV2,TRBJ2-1,ASSKLAGGPNEQF
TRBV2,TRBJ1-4,ASRQGKEKLF
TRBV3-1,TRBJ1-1,ASSQEGRGLLSGAF
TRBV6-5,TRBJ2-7,ASSYSRTGTYSYEQY
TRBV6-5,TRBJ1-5,ASSKRQGGTQPQH
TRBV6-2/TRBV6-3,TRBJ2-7,ASRLAGGLYPYEQY
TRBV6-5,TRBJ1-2,ASSRDREGYGYT
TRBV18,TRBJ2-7,ASSPRQGPSDEQY
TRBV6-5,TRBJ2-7,ASRLGTGPYEQY
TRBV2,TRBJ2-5,ASSERASGRAGKTQY
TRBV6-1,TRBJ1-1,ASNTGVRNTEAF
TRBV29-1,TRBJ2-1,SVEEEDKYNEQF
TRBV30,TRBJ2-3,AWSPLNTDTQY
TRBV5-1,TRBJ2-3,ASSSTLAGVFSSTDTQY
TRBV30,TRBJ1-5,AWSVRGRGNQPQH
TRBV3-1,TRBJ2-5,ASSQGDRGDTRGTQY
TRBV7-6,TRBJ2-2,ASSLAGEGTGELF
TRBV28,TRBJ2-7,ASSPDGSYEQY
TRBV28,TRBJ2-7,ASSLLTSEQY
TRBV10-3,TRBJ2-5,AIRSMETQY
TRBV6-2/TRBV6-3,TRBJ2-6,ASSYKVGSGANVLT
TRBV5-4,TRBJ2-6,ASSTPGPAGANVLT
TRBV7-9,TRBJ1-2,ASSLEADYGYT